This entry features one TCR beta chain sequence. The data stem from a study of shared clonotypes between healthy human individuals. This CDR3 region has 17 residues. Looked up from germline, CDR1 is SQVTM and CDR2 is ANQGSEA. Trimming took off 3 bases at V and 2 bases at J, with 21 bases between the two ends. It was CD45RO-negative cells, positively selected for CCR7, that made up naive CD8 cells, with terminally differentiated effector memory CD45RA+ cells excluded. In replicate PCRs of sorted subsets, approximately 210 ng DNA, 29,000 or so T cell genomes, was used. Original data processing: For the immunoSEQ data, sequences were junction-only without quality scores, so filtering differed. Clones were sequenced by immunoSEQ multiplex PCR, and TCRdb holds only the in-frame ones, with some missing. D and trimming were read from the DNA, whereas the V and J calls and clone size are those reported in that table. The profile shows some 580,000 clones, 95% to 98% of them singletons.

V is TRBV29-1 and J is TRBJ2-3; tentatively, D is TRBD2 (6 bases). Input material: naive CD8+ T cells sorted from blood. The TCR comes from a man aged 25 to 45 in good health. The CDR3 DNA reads TGCAGCGTTGACGCTATAGGACGGGAGCGAGTCACAGATACGCAGTATTTT. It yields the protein CSVDAIGRERVTDTQYF.